This T cell receptor (beta chain) emerged from a study of T cell changes during pregnancy in multiple sclerosis. Using immunoSEQ multiplex PCR, the repertoire was profiled, and TCRdb retains in-frame clones only, with some absent. The sample lists more than 25,000 clones, about nine tenths occurring once. By frequency in the sample, this clone is medium-sized. The sequence came from a female donor with multiple sclerosis, enrolled in a pregnancy study. The source material was CD8+ T cells from peripheral blood mononuclear cells, sampled in the first trimester of pregnancy.

CDR3 region: CASSGWSTDTQYF. The DNA of the CDR3 is TGTGCCAGCAGCGGCTGGTCCACAGATACGCAGTATTTT. V is TRBV7-9 and J is TRBJ2-3; no clear D. This CDR3 is built from 13 residues. Germline lookup yields CDR1 SEHNR and CDR2 FQNEAQ (reference sequence). Trimming shortened V by 5 bases and J by 2 bases, and 8 bases separated the two germline ends. Full variable domain (remainder filled in from reference TRBV7-9 and TRBJ2-3): DTGVSQNPRHKITKRGQNVTFRCDPISEHNRLYWYRQTLGQGPEFLTYFQNEAQLEKSRLLSDRFSAERPKGSFSTLEIQRTEQGDSAMYLCASSGWSTDTQYFGPGTRLTVL.